A selection of T cell receptor beta chains follows, all from one sample in a study of T cell responses to AZD1222 COVID-19 vaccine. Only in-frame clones appear in the TCRdb table, and some are missing; sequencing was by immunoSEQ multiplex PCR. The repertoire holds 100,000 to 150,000 clones, with around nine tenths as singletons. Specimen: peripheral blood, collected on day 0 of AZD1222 vaccination. Receptors were obtained from an adult in good health. Each CDR3 is given with its conserved first and last residue. D genes are given only for firm matches. A row's size may be missing; if present it is once, few, many or a size class.

cdr3_length d_call clone_size j_call v_call cdr3_aa cdr3_nt
16 TRBD1 . TRBJ2-6 TRBV29-1 CSVDGQGGSGANVLTF TGCAGCGTTGATGGACAGGGTGGATCTGGGGCCAACGTCCTGACTTTC
15 . . TRBJ1-2 TRBV9 CASSPRREANYGYTF TGTGCCAGCAGCCCCCGACGGGAAGCTAACTATGGCTACACCTTC
14 TRBD1 . TRBJ2-7 TRBV25-1 CASSVQGAHYEQYF TGTGCCAGCAGTGTACAGGGGGCGCACTACGAGCAGTACTTC
19 . . TRBJ2-1 TRBV21-1 CASSKLPGAGNSGRSEQFF TGTGCCAGCAGCAAATTACCGGGCGCAGGGAACAGCGGGAGGAGTGAGCAGTTCTTC
15 . . TRBJ1-3 TRBV19 CASTPSAGQGNTIYF TGTGCCAGTACCCCGTCGGCGGGACAAGGAAACACCATATATTTT
13 . . TRBJ2-7 TRBV12-3/TRBV12-4 CASSRRPDHEQYF TGTGCCAGCAGCCGACGCCCGGACCACGAGCAGTACTTC
17 TRBD1 . TRBJ1-1 TRBV28 CASSLGWGQVGYTEAFF TGTGCCAGCAGTTTAGGGTGGGGACAGGTCGGCTACACTGAAGCTTTCTTT
16 TRBD1 . TRBJ1-2 TRBV7-2 CASSQISTGTGDGYTF TGTGCCAGCAGCCAAATATCGACAGGGACCGGAGATGGCTACACCTTC
13 TRBD2 . TRBJ2-1 TRBV2 CASKASGYNEQFF TGTGCCAGCAAGGCTAGCGGCTACAATGAGCAGTTCTTC
12 TRBD1 . TRBJ1-1 TRBV30 CAYDRDGTEAFF TGTGCCTACGACAGGGACGGCACTGAAGCTTTCTTT
16 . . TRBJ2-6 TRBV5-1 CASSFPSQSGANVLTF TGCGCCAGCAGCTTTCCAAGTCAGTCCGGGGCCAACGTCCTGACTTTC
12 . . TRBJ1-1 TRBV19 CASSVRGAGAFF TGTGCCAGTAGCGTTCGCGGGGCGGGAGCTTTCTTT
16 TRBD1 . TRBJ2-3 TRBV5-1 CASSSGTGNLADTQYF TGCGCCAGCAGCTCCGGGACAGGAAATCTAGCAGATACGCAGTATTTT
18 TRBD1 . TRBJ1-2 TRBV29-1 CSVEASSGTGLWNYGYTF TGCAGCGTTGAAGCATCGTCCGGGACAGGGCTTTGGAACTATGGCTACACCTTC
11 . few TRBJ1-2 TRBV20-1 CSVPGFYGYTF TGCAGTGTCCCGGGATTCTATGGCTACACCTTC
15 . . TRBJ1-1 TRBV5-1 CASSSNVGVNTEAFF TGCGCCAGCAGCTCCAATGTGGGGGTGAACACTGAAGCTTTCTTT
17 . . TRBJ2-6 TRBV28 CASSPTRGGTGANVLTF TGTGCCAGCAGTCCCACCCGGGGTGGGACAGGGGCCAACGTCCTGACTTTC
20 TRBD2 . TRBJ2-2 TRBV10-3 CAISESSSSGRTWGTGELFF TGTGCCATCAGTGAGTCGAGTTCTAGCGGGAGAACATGGGGCACCGGGGAGCTGTTTTTT
14 . . TRBJ1-1 TRBV5-8 CASSLSVRGEVAFF TGTGCCAGCAGCTTGTCGGTCAGGGGCGAGGTGGCTTTCTTT
14 TRBD1 . TRBJ2-7 TRBV6-2/TRBV6-3 CASSYSGQGYEQYF TGTGCCAGCAGTTACTCGGGACAGGGATACGAGCAGTACTTC
12 . . TRBJ1-1 TRBV25-1 CASQTGWTEAFF TGTGCCAGCCAGACAGGATGGACTGAAGCTTTCTTT
14 . . TRBJ1-1 TRBV19 CASSPAREYTEAFF TGTGCCAGTAGCCCTGCCAGGGAGTATACTGAAGCTTTCTTT
13 . . TRBJ2-2 TRBV10-2 CASSESRGGELFF TGCGCCAGCAGTGAGTCGCGGGGCGGGGAGCTGTTTTTT
15 TRBD1 . TRBJ1-1 TRBV9 CASSGGQGGHTEAFF TGTGCCAGCAGCGGAGGCCAGGGGGGACACACTGAAGCTTTCTTT
11 TRBD2 . TRBJ2-5 TRBV29-1 CSGLAKETQYF TGCAGCGGACTAGCGAAAGAGACCCAGTACTTC
13 TRBD2 . TRBJ2-7 TRBV5-1 CASSFSGDYEQYF TGCGCCAGCAGCTTTAGCGGGGACTACGAGCAGTACTTC
13 . . TRBJ2-7 TRBV9 CASSAGHNYEQYF TGTGCCAGCAGCGCGGGACATAACTACGAGCAGTACTTC
15 . . TRBJ2-2 TRBV11-2 CASSLTPANTGELFF TGTGCCAGCAGCTTAACCCCCGCGAACACCGGGGAGCTGTTTTTT
13 . . TRBJ1-2 TRBV29-1 CSARGGVNYGYTF TGCAGCGCTCGAGGGGGGGTTAACTATGGCTACACCTTC
13 TRBD2 . TRBJ2-7 TRBV29-1 CSVLTSGLYEQYF TGCAGCGTTCTGACTAGCGGACTTTACGAGCAGTACTTC
17 . . TRBJ2-2 TRBV7-8 CASSLLTGGTNTGELFF TGTGCCAGCAGCTTACTCACTGGAGGGACTAACACCGGGGAGCTGTTTTTT
13 . . TRBJ2-7 TRBV5-4 CASSLEGFNEQYF TGTGCCAGCAGCTTGGAAGGGTTCAACGAGCAGTACTTC
14 . . TRBJ1-5 TRBV10-3 CAISGGRENQPQHF TGTGCCATCAGTGGGGGGCGGGAGAATCAGCCCCAGCATTTT
15 TRBD2 . TRBJ2-2 TRBV27 CASSFSGRLAGELFF TGTGCCAGCAGTTTCAGCGGGAGGCTCGCCGGGGAGCTGTTTTTT
17 . . TRBJ2-6 TRBV11-2 CASSLAWGLSGANVLTF TGTGCCAGCAGCTTAGCGTGGGGCCTATCTGGGGCCAACGTCCTGACTTTC
10 . . TRBJ1-1 TRBV29-1 CSVLVSEAFF TGCAGTGTTCTGGTCTCTGAAGCTTTCTTT
14 . . TRBJ1-2 TRBV5-5 CASRSFAGFYGYTF TGTGCCAGCAGATCTTTCGCTGGGTTCTATGGCTACACCTTC
12 . . TRBJ1-3 TRBV2 CASSEGGNTIYF TGTGCCAGCAGTGAGGGGGGAAACACCATATATTTT
15 TRBD2 . TRBJ2-7 TRBV5-1 CASSRTSGSFSEQYF TGCGCCAGCAGCAGGACTAGCGGGAGCTTCTCCGAGCAGTACTTC
15 . . TRBJ2-7 TRBV5-1 CASSLDAGASYEQYF TGCGCCAGCAGCTTGGATGCCGGTGCCTCCTACGAGCAGTACTTC
12 . . TRBJ2-1 TRBV10-1 CASSESSIPQFF TGCGCCAGCAGTGAGTCGTCTATCCCCCAGTTCTTC
14 TRBD1 . TRBJ1-1 TRBV9 CASSAGQGSTEAFF TGTGCCAGCAGCGCGGGACAGGGGAGCACTGAAGCTTTCTTT
15 TRBD2 . TRBJ2-7 TRBV7-9 CASSFPGLAVYEQYF TGTGCCAGCAGCTTCCCGGGACTAGCAGTTTACGAGCAGTACTTC
16 TRBD2 . TRBJ2-3 TRBV5-8 CASSLGSGGSTDTQYF TGTGCCAGCAGCTTGGGTAGCGGGGGTAGCACAGATACGCAGTATTTT
14 . . TRBJ1-1 TRBV4-1 CASSHSRGNTEAFF TGCGCCAGCAGCCATTCCCGGGGAAACACTGAAGCTTTCTTT
13 . . TRBJ2-3 TRBV29-1 CSVPGPSTDTQYF TGCAGCGTCCCGGGGCCGAGCACAGATACGCAGTATTTT
13 . . TRBJ1-6 TRBV21-1 CASTSIHPRTLHF TGTGCCAGCACCTCAATTCACCCCCGGACCCTCCACTTT
15 . . TRBJ1-6 TRBV2 CASSEVTAYNSPLHF TGTGCCAGCAGTGAAGTGACAGCCTATAATTCACCCCTCCACTTT
14 . . TRBJ2-3 TRBV27 CASRPGGRADTQYF TGTGCCAGTCGTCCCGGGGGGCGCGCAGATACGCAGTATTTT
15 . . TRBJ2-2 TRBV19 CASRQTGAGNGELFF TGTGCCAGTAGGCAAACGGGAGCTGGGAACGGGGAGCTGTTTTTT
13 . once TRBJ2-7 TRBV28 CASSFMRVEEQYF TGTGCCAGCAGTTTCATGAGGGTGGAAGAGCAGTACTTC
13 TRBD1 . TRBJ2-7 TRBV28 CATEAGDRPLEYF TGTGCCACCGAGGCTGGGGACAGACCCTTGGAGTACTTC
13 TRBD1 . TRBJ2-2 TRBV11-2 CASSLQGAGELFF TGTGCCAGCAGCTTACAGGGGGCCGGGGAGCTGTTTTTT